Below, 5 T cell receptor beta chains from the same sample are listed, as sequenced in a study of vaccination effects on CD4 cells after COVID-19. ViraFEST expansion of antigen-specific CD4+ T cells with viral peptide pools preceded sequencing. Subsequent to a culture period of about ten days, CD4+ T cells were isolated. The assay was immunoSEQ multiplex PCR, and TCRdb's table has in-frame clones only and misses some. Found here are around 31,000 clones, 55% to 75% of them singletons; the top ten hold around 27%. No cognate antigen is known for these TCRs. The material sequenced was CD4+ T cells from PBMCs cultured with HCoV-229E spike peptides, taken before COVID-19 vaccination. Receptor source: a human donor who received a COVID-19 vaccine.

J is TRBJ2-6 and V is TRBV5-1; D is unresolved. The CDR3 has 14 residues. The germline V gene encodes CDR1 SGHRS and CDR2 YFSETQ. Trimming shortened V by 7 bases and J by 5 bases, and 13 bases separated the two germline ends. Written as DNA, the CDR3 is TGCGCCAGCCGAGCTACGGTGAGGGCCAACGTCCTGACTTTC. This translates into CASRATVRANVLTF.

About this clone itself: The junction does not match germline at one end; this may be a read error. V usage is TRBV6-5 and J usage is TRBJ1-2; no clear D gene. CDR3 size: 11 residues. Germline V gives CDR1 MNHEY, CDR2 SVGAGI. The chain's CDR3 is CPTNPTIGYTF. In DNA form, the CDR3 reads TGCCCCACGAATCCCACGATTGGCTACACCTTC.

This sequence joins TRBV7-2 and TRBJ2-3; 15 nucleotides align to TRBD2. The CDR3 length is 19 residues. J lost 1 base, V lost 5 bases, and 10 bases had no gene match. The germline gives CDR1 SGHTA, CDR2 FQGNSA. The CDR3 sequence is CASSPQGLAGGRGTDTQYF. The CDR3 DNA reads TGTGCCAGCAGCCCCCAGGGACTAGCGGGAGGTAGGGGCACAGATACGCAGTATTTT.

The chain links TRBV6-5 to TRBJ1-4; 8 bases match TRBD1. Germline V gene sequence: CDR1 MNHEY, CDR2 SVGAGI. Trimming took 4 bases from V and 5 from J; bases not matched to a gene: 6. The CDR3 runs 15 residues. The CDR3, as DNA: TGTGCCAGCAGTTCGACCCGACAGGGGAATGAAAAACTGTTTTTT. It yields the protein CASSSTRQGNEKLFF.

The rearrangement links TRBV11-3 to TRBJ2-3; 13 positions match TRBD2. V trimming: 5 bases; J trimming: 6 bases; junction bases outside the gene matches: 2. The CDR3 length is 14 residues. Germline values: CDR1 SGHNT, CDR2 YENEEA. The DNA for the CDR3 is TGTGCCAGCAGCCGACTAGCGGGAGGTGATACGCAGTATTTT. Residues: CASSRLAGGDTQYF.